The 3 T cell receptor beta chains reported below all come from one sample, sequenced in a study of identical twins. TCRdb itself ran the 5' RACE reads through MiXCR, one entry per CDR3 protein. Here the sample spans about 570,000 distinct CDR3 sequences, approximately 9.6% being singletons. The same data also went into a second study, on yellow fever vaccine responses in identical twins.

Sample: PBMCs. Receptors were obtained from a woman under 30 in good health.

This clonotype was seen only a few times. For the CDR3, the DNA is TGTGCCAGCAGTTACTCGATTTGGTCCTCCTACAATGAGCAGTTCTTC. It translates to CASSYSIWSSYNEQFF. The rearrangement links TRBV6-2 or TRBV6-3 to TRBJ2-1, with no clear D. Germline loops: CDR1 MNHEY, CDR2 SVGEGT. V gave up 0 bases and J gave up 0 bases, with 9 bases separating them. The length of the CDR3 is 16 residues.

This clonotype was detected only a few times. The chain couples TRBV2 to TRBJ2-2, with D unresolved. This CDR3 has 11 residues. The ends were cut back, 6 bases at V and 7 bases at J, with 6 bases in the middle. Germline V gene sequence: CDR1 SNHLY, CDR2 FYNNEI. The CDR3 nucleotides read TGTGCCAGCAGGGAGAGCGGGGAGCTGTTTTTT. Its translation is CASRESGELFF.

The rearrangement uses TRBV27 and TRBJ1-5, with D maybe TRBD1 (5 bases). Per the germline V gene, CDR1 is MNHEY and CDR2 is SMNVEV (reference sequence). The CDR3 sequence is 16 residues long. Trimming shortened V by 1 base and J by 2 bases, and 12 bases separated the two germline ends. The CDR3 DNA reads as TGTGCCAGCAGTTTATTGGGGGATAAGGGCAATCAGCCCCAGCATTTT. It yields the protein CASSLLGDKGNQPQHF.